Following are 28 T cell receptor beta chains from one sample sequenced in a study of OX40 agonist ivuxolimab in advanced cancers. Receptor amplification or capture employed the immunoSEQ multiplex PCR assay. TCRdb retrieved this table from immuneACCESS and kept in-frame rearrangements only. Not all clones are present; in checked studies, unresolved V genes account for under half, and no reason is known for the remainder. The sample table shows 75,000 to 100,000 clones, and around 80% are seen once. Approximately 6.3% of the sample goes to the ten largest clones. Sequenced material: CD4+ or CD8+ T cells sorted from blood, taken in a trial of the OX40 agonist ivuxolimab. The receptor source for this set is an adult with an advanced solid tumor such as melanoma, head and neck, liver or kidney cancer.

The rearrangement joins TRBV2 to TRBJ2-3; unclear D gene. V lost 3 bases and J 0 bases, leaving 10 bases between the germline ends. Looked up from germline, CDR1 is SNHLY and CDR2 is FYNNEI. This CDR3 is 15 amino acids long. The CDR3 reads CASSEDYTSTDTQYF. In DNA form, the CDR3 reads TGTGCCAGCAGTGAGGATTACACCAGCACAGATACGCAGTATTTT.

Notes on this clone: Other DNA sequences from this sample encode an identical CDR3 as well. CDR3 DNA sequence: TGTGCCAGCAGTGACGCGGGACAGGGTTATGACGAGCAGTACTTC. As protein: CASSDAGQGYDEQYF. This sequence joins TRBV2 and TRBJ2-7; 9 bases agree with TRBD1. The CDR3 spans 15 residues. V gave up 3 bases and J gave up 5 bases; unmatched junction bases: 8. Germline assignment: CDR1 SNHLY and CDR2 FYNNEI. Supplemented by reference TRBV2 and TRBJ2-7, the full variable domain reads EPEVTQTPSHQVTQMGQEVILRCVPISNHLYFYWYRQILGQKVEFLVSFYNNEISEKSEIFDDQFSVERPDGSNFTLKIRSTKLEDSAMYFCASSDAGQGYDEQYFGPGTRLTVT.

The chain is built from TRBV30 and TRBJ2-7, with D possibly TRBD2 on 5 matching bases. Germline lookup yields CDR1 GTSNPN and CDR2 SVGIG (reference sequence). The CDR3 contains 16 residues. Trimming left V 3 bases short and J 2 bases short, with 20 bases between. The CDR3 DNA follows: TGTGCCTGGAGAGTGTATCGCGGGTCGGAGGCCTACGAGCAGTACTTC. This codes for CAWRVYRGSEAYEQYF.

The chain recombines TRBV12-5 with TRBJ2-7; D gene ambiguous. The V end lost 0 bases, the J end lost 5 bases, and 8 bases lay between the germline ends. The V gene's germline CDR1 is LGHNT and CDR2 FRNRAP. This CDR3 contains 13 residues. CDR3 loop: CASGLVRGHEQYF. CDR3 bases: TGTGCTAGTGGTTTGGTACGAGGCCACGAGCAGTACTTC.

This chain joins TRBV18 and TRBJ1-3, with D hard to call. Germline loops: CDR1 KGHSH, CDR2 LQKENI. V was pared by 2 bases and J by 4 bases, with 3 bases between. The CDR3 is 12 amino acids. This CDR3 is CASSPRGNTIYF. CDR3 bases: TGTGCCAGCTCACCAAGAGGAAACACCATATATTTT. The entire variable domain, with the rest obtained from reference TRBV18 and TRBJ1-3, is as follows: NAGVMQNPRHLVRRRGQEARLRCSPMKGHSHVYWYRQLPEEGLKFMVYLQKENIIDESGMPKERFSAEFPKEGPSILRIQQVVRGDSAAYFCASSPRGNTIYFGEGSWLTVV.

V is TRBV11-2 and J is TRBJ2-7, with TRBD2 matching over 7 bases. From germline, CDR1 is SGHAT and CDR2 FQNNGV. The CDR3 extends over 16 amino acids. J gave up 3 bases and V 4 bases, and 12 bases lay outside the gene matches. Here the CDR3 DNA reads TGTGCCAGCAGCTCCCAAACAACTAGCGTAGACTACGAGCAGTACTTC. It codes for CASSSQTTSVDYEQYF.

V usage is TRBV10-1 and J usage is TRBJ2-7; TRBD1 matches 7 bases. The CDR3 consists of 16 residues. CDR1 and CDR2 (germline): WNHNN, SYGVQD (reference sequence). J lost 3 bases, V lost 0 bases, and 8 bases had no gene match. CDR3 in amino acids: CASSESRGLGIYEQYF. Written as DNA, the CDR3 is TGCGCCAGCAGTGAGTCTAGGGGGCTTGGGATCTACGAGCAGTACTTC.

This chain joins TRBV4-2 and TRBJ2-2, with D uncertain. The germline gives CDR1 LGHNA, CDR2 YNFKEQ. This CDR3 contains 14 residues. Trimming left V 0 bases short and J 5 bases short, with 7 bases between. CDR3 region: CASSQDEETGELFF. The DNA of the CDR3 is TGTGCCAGCAGCCAAGACGAGGAGACCGGGGAGCTGTTTTTT.

V usage is TRBV5-1 and J usage is TRBJ2-2; D assignment may be TRBD1 or TRBD2 (5 bases each). Trimming cost V 0 bases and J 5 bases, with 17 bases left between them. Germline CDR1 is SGHRS and CDR2 is YFSETQ. This CDR3 region has 17 residues. The CDR3, as DNA: TGCGCCAGCAGCTTGGCCGGAGGCACTCCAGGGACCGGGGAGCTGTTTTTT. Its translation: CASSLAGGTPGTGELFF.

The chain carries TRBV7-8 and TRBJ2-2; 8 nucleotides match TRBD2. This CDR3 spans 14 amino acids. Looked up from germline, CDR1 is SGHVS and CDR2 is FQNEAQ. V was pared by 3 bases and J by 7 bases, with 4 bases of the junction left unmatched. CDR3 coding DNA: TGTGCCAGCAGCTTCAGCGGGGGTGGCGGGGAGCTGTTTTTT. Protein sequence: CASSFSGGGGELFF.

The chain employs TRBV7-9 and TRBJ1-4; D is uncertain. V lost 2 bases and J 7 bases, leaving 14 bases between the germline ends. CDR1 and CDR2 (germline): SEHNR, FQNEAQ (reference sequence). The CDR3 length is 15 residues. CDR3 in amino acids: CASSLSLGSREKLFF. CDR3 coding DNA: TGTGCCAGCAGCTTAAGTCTGGGATCTCGTGAAAAACTGTTTTTT.

This sequence joins TRBV7-6 and TRBJ2-3; 10 bases map to TRBD2. The J segment lost 7 bases and the V segment lost 5 bases, leaving 9 bases of the junction unmatched. CDR1 SGHVS and CDR2 FNYEAQ come from the germline V gene. This CDR3 is built from 15 residues. CDR3 loop: CASSPSGGVQNTQYF. The CDR3 DNA reads as TGTGCCAGCAGCCCGAGCGGGGGGGTCCAAAATACGCAGTATTTT.

The chain has TRBV5-1 and TRBJ1-6, with D maybe TRBD1 (5 bases). Trimming took off 0 bases at V and 8 bases at J, with 12 bases between the two ends. CDR3 length: 15 amino acids. Germline loops: CDR1 SGHRS, CDR2 YFSETQ. In nucleotides, the CDR3 is TGCGCCAGCAGCTTGGTGTCAGGGTACGATTCACCCCTCCACTTT. It codes for CASSLVSGYDSPLHF.

The chain couples TRBV7-9 to TRBJ2-5, with 8 bases matching TRBD2. CDR1 is SEHNR, CDR2 FQNEAQ, per germline (reference sequence). The CDR3 runs 14 residues. V was clipped by 5 bases and J by 4 bases; unmatched bases: 6. In DNA, the CDR3 is TGTGCCAGCAGCGCCCCCGGGGGGGGAGAGACCCAGTACTTC. It codes for CASSAPGGGETQYF.

The CDR3 DNA reads as TGTGCCAGTAAAGACGGGCCAGGGGCCTACGAGCAGTACTTC. It is translated as CASKDGPGAYEQYF. The rearrangement joins TRBV19 to TRBJ2-5; a weak D match, TRBD1 (6 bases). The DNA matches TRBJ2-7 better at its end, which makes the J call doubtful. The CDR3 sequence is 14 residues long. Germline CDR1 reads LNHDA; CDR2 reads SQIVND (reference sequence).

V is TRBV9 and J is TRBJ1-6; unclear D gene. V was shortened by 0 bases and J by 7 bases, with 11 bases between the two germline ends. The CDR3 is 15 amino acids. Germline V gene data show CDR1 as SGDLS and CDR2 as YYNGEE. The CDR3 is CASSVEGRLNSPLHF. DNA for the CDR3: TGTGCCAGCAGCGTAGAGGGCAGGTTGAATTCACCCCTCCACTTT.

The J gene is TRBJ1-1, the V gene TRBV7-2; possibly TRBD1 for D (6 bases). Per the germline V gene, CDR1 is SGHTA and CDR2 is FQGNSA. With 1 base removed from V and 2 bases from J, the gap between germline ends came to 11 bases. This CDR3 is built from 15 residues. CDR3 protein: CASSLDIQGNTEAFF. The CDR3 coding sequence is TGTGCCAGCAGCTTAGATATACAGGGAAACACTGAAGCTTTCTTT. Together with reference TRBV7-2 and TRBJ1-1, the CDR3 gives the full variable domain: GAGVSQSPSNKVTEKGKDVELRCDPISGHTALYWYRQSLGQGLEFLIYFQGNSAPDKSGLPSDRFSAERTGGSVSTLTIQRTQQEDSAVYLCASSLDIQGNTEAFFGQGTRLTVV.

The rearrangement links TRBV11-3 to TRBJ2-7; 9 bases are a match to TRBD1. Germline V lookup: CDR1 SGHNT, CDR2 YENEEA. Trimming took 4 bases from V and 3 from J; bases not matched to a gene: 1. The CDR3 contains 13 residues. This chain's CDR3 is CASSSTGGYEQYF. In DNA form, the CDR3 reads TGTGCCAGCAGCTCGACAGGGGGCTACGAGCAGTACTTC.

The chain carries TRBV18 and TRBJ1-1, with a tentative D call TRBD1 (5 bases). V was pared by 4 bases and J by 1 base, with 16 bases between. The CDR3 spans 16 residues. Germline CDR1 KGHSH, CDR2 LQKENI. The CDR3 DNA sequence: TGTGCCAGCTCACTTGCACAGGCGAAAGAGAACACTGAAGCTTTCTTT. Encoded protein: CASSLAQAKENTEAFF.

The chain is built from TRBV9 and TRBJ1-3; the D is unclear. The CDR3 loop spans 13 amino acids. V lost 0 bases and J lost 4, with 5 bases in between. Germline V gene lookup returns CDR1 SGDLS and CDR2 YYNGEE. The DNA of the CDR3 is TGTGCCAGCAGCGTAGATGAGGGAAACACCATATATTTT. Encoded protein: CASSVDEGNTIYF.

This chain uses TRBV15 with TRBJ1-1; D not certain. Germline CDR1 is LNHNV and CDR2 is YYDKDF (reference sequence). The ends were cut back, 0 bases at V and 2 bases at J, with 10 bases in the middle. The CDR3 is 15 residues long. The CDR3 sequence: CATSRDLGGNTEAFF. CDR3 sequence (DNA): TGTGCCACCAGCAGAGATCTAGGCGGAAACACTGAAGCTTTCTTT.

This chain uses TRBV5-1 with TRBJ2-3; D not resolved. The V gene's germline CDR1 is SGHRS and CDR2 YFSETQ. The V and J ends lost 3 bases and 2 bases respectively, with 13 bases between them. The CDR3 has 15 amino acids. CDR3 bases: TGCGCCAGCAGCTCGTCGGGTAGAGCCACAGATACGCAGTATTTT. This encodes CASSSSGRATDTQYF.

The V call is TRBV6-5, the J call TRBJ2-4; 8 bases line up with TRBD2. The CDR3 totals 13 residues. Losses at the gene ends were 8 bases for V and 8 bases for J; bases not matched to a gene: 8. Germline lookup yields CDR1 MNHEY and CDR2 SVGAGI. In DNA form, the CDR3 reads TGTGCCAGCGCCGGGGGGGCGGGAGACATTCAGTACTTC. As protein: CASAGGAGDIQYF.

The table lists this clone with a few counts. The CDR3 is CASIAGTGFSNQPQHF. The CDR3 region has the DNA TGTGCCAGTATTGCCGGGACAGGGTTTAGCAATCAGCCCCAGCATTTT. The chain joins TRBV19 to TRBJ1-5; 9 bases map to TRBD1. The J segment lost 0 bases and the V segment lost 7 bases, leaving 7 bases of the junction unmatched. This CDR3 is built from 16 residues. Per the germline V gene, CDR1 is LNHDA and CDR2 is SQIVND (reference sequence).

The J gene is TRBJ1-1, the V gene TRBV9; maybe TRBD1 (6 bases). V lost 4 bases and J 6 bases, leaving 19 bases between the germline ends. CDR1 is SGDLS and CDR2 is YYNGEE in the germline V gene. The CDR3 runs 15 residues. CDR3 residues: CASSSGVEWTAEAFF. The CDR3 DNA reads TGTGCCAGCAGCTCAGGGGTAGAATGGACGGCTGAAGCTTTCTTT.

This clone was seen only once. The chain is built from TRBV7-9 and TRBJ2-1; D is perhaps TRBD1 or TRBD2 (5 bases each). Trimming left V 0 bases short and J 3 bases short, with 12 bases between. The germline CDR1 and CDR2 sequences are SEHNR and FQNEAQ (reference sequence). This CDR3 is built from 16 residues. The CDR3 DNA follows: TGTGCCAGCAGCTTAGCCGGGGCAGCGATCTACAATGAGCAGTTCTTC. The encoded protein is CASSLAGAAIYNEQFF.

This chain uses TRBV27 with TRBJ1-4; D gene ambiguous. Looked up from germline, CDR1 is MNHEY and CDR2 is SMNVEV (reference sequence). CDR3 size: 15 residues. Trimming pared 5 bases from V and 0 bases from J, leaving 10 bases between. For the CDR3, the DNA is TGTGCCAGCAGTCCATTCCGGGCAACTAATGAAAAACTGTTTTTT. Protein: CASSPFRATNEKLFF.

J is TRBJ2-5 and V is TRBV11-3; no firm D call. The CDR3 extends over 12 amino acids. CDR1 is SGHNT and CDR2 is YENEEA in the germline V gene. Trimming removed 0 bases at V and 4 bases at J, with 3 bases between. The CDR3 DNA reads as TGTGCCAGCAGCTTAGATAGAGAGACCCAGTACTTC. It encodes CASSLDRETQYF.